The 31 T cell receptor beta chains presented below share a single source sample, sequenced in a study of molecular identifiers for immune sequencing clone quantification. MiXCR, run by TCRdb on the PCR reads, gives a single entry per CDR3 protein. The profile shows more than 450,000 distinct CDR3 sequences, roughly 26% of them singletons. The sequencing input was naive CD8+ T cells from blood, with Jurkat cell RNA spiked in. Documented subset: FACS-sorted CD8+CD4-CCR7+CD45RA+ naive T cells. Source of these receptors: a human donor in good health. Some libraries in this study had Jurkat cell RNA spiked in.

This chain links TRBV13 with TRBJ1-3; no firm D call. Germline loops: CDR1 PRHDT, CDR2 FYEKMQ (reference sequence). Trimming stripped 4 bases from V and 1 base from J, with 17 bases between. The CDR3 has 17 residues. CDR3 sequence reads: CASSSVPNSFSGNTIYF. CDR3 nucleotides: TGTGCCAGCAGCTCGGTCCCGAATTCTTTTTCTGGAAACACCATATATTTT.

This clonotype was observed a handful of times. The chain joins TRBV4-1 to TRBJ1-1, with no clear D. Trimming cost V 1 base and J 8 bases, with 8 bases left between them. The length of the CDR3 is 12 residues. Per germline, CDR1 MGHRA and CDR2 YSYEKL. The CDR3 is CASSQGLGEAFF. CDR3 sequence (DNA): TGCGCCAGCAGCCAAGGCCTGGGGGAAGCTTTCTTT.

The sample holds many counts of this clonotype. The chain couples TRBV28 to TRBJ1-4, with TRBD1 matching 7 bases. Germline V CDR1 and CDR2: MDHEN, SYDVKM. The CDR3 is made up of 16 amino acids. V dropped 6 bases and J dropped 8; count of bases not matched to a gene: 15. CDR3 sequence (DNA): TGTGCCAGCAGCGAAACCCAAGGGGGCCCGAGGGAAAAACTGTTTTTT. Amino acids: CASSETQGGPREKLFF.

The CDR3 sequence: CAIGTPLAGDNYEQYF. CDR3 DNA: TGTGCCATCGGGACCCCCCTAGCGGGGGATAACTACGAGCAGTACTTC. This rearrangement joins TRBV10-3 to TRBJ2-7; TRBD2 matches at 10 bases. The CDR3 totals 16 residues. The V gene end was trimmed by 8 bases and the J gene end by 3 bases; junction bases not matched to a gene: 13. The germline gives CDR1 ENHRY, CDR2 SYGVKD.

As concerns this clonotype: One end of the junction is discordant with germline, which a read error may explain. The V and J genes are TRBV15 and TRBJ2-5, with TRBD2 identical over 13 bases. The germline gives CDR1 LNHNV, CDR2 YYDKDF (reference sequence). This CDR3 is 16 amino acids long. The CDR3 spells CATSRGLAGVEETQCF. CDR3 nucleotides: TGTGCCACCAGCCGCGGACTAGCGGGAGTCGAAGAGACCCAGTGCTTC.

The chain links TRBV11-2 to TRBJ2-7; D uncertain. Deletions cut 2 bases from V and 4 bases from J, with 6 bases between. CDR3 length equals 12 residues. Germline V gene data show CDR1 as SGHAT and CDR2 as FQNNGV. Here the CDR3 DNA reads TGTGCCAGCAGCTTACCCCTTTACGAGCAGTACTTC. Residues: CASSLPLYEQYF.

This clonotype appeared a few times. The chain couples TRBV13 to TRBJ1-2; possible D gene TRBD1, 5 bases. Germline V CDR1 and CDR2: PRHDT, FYEKMQ (reference sequence). CDR3 length equals 16 residues. V lost 5 bases, J lost 3 bases, and 19 bases lay in between. CDR3 nucleotides: TGTGCCAGCAGCCCGTCCGGACATAGCCCCCACTATGGCTACACCTTC. Residues: CASSPSGHSPHYGYTF.

This clonotype turned up a few times. The chain uses TRBV10-3 and TRBJ2-6; unclear D gene. Germline V gene sequence: CDR1 ENHRY, CDR2 SYGVKD. The V end was cut by 4 bases, the J end by 1 base, with 8 bases between. The CDR3 spans 15 residues. As DNA, the CDR3 is TGTGCCATCAGTGCAGCGCCTTCTGGGGCCAACGTCCTGACTTTC. It is translated as CAISAAPSGANVLTF.

CDR3 sequence: CATSDPYRAGELFF. The CDR3 DNA is TGTGCCACCAGTGATCCCTACAGGGCCGGGGAGCTGTTTTTT. The V gene is TRBV24-1, the J gene TRBJ2-2; TRBD1 might be the D (6 bases). Looked up from germline, CDR1 is KGHDR and CDR2 is SFDVKD. The CDR3 covers 14 residues. V lost 3 bases and J 6 bases, leaving 10 bases between the germline ends.

This clonotype has only a few counts. J is TRBJ1-5 and V is TRBV5-6; D gene unclear. The CDR3 contains 15 residues. The germline V gene has CDR1 SGHDT and CDR2 YYEEEE. V lost 0 bases and J 1 base, leaving 8 bases between the germline ends. CDR3 nucleotides: TGTGCCAGCAGCTTGGGGCAACCGAGCAATCAGCCCCAGCATTTT. Translating gives CASSLGQPSNQPQHF.

This clonotype was found a few times. The CDR3 DNA is TGCGCCAGCAGCCAAGCAGGCGGGACTAGTTCCGGGGAGCTGTTTTTT. It is translated as CASSQAGGTSSGELFF. This chain links TRBV4-1 with TRBJ2-2; TRBD2 matches 8 bases. Germline lookup yields CDR1 MGHRA and CDR2 YSYEKL. The CDR3 is 16 amino acids. The junction had 7 bases not matched to a gene; V was cut back by 1 base and J by 6 bases.

This clonotype has only a few counts. The chain uses TRBV7-2 and TRBJ2-5; tentatively, D is TRBD1 (6 bases). The V gene lost 5 bases and the J gene lost 5 bases, with 15 bases spanning the gap. The CDR3 runs to 14 residues. Germline V gives CDR1 SGHTA, CDR2 FQGNSA. The CDR3 loop is CASSEEQGLETQYF. The CDR3 DNA sequence: TGTGCCAGCAGCGAAGAGCAGGGGCTTGAGACCCAGTACTTC.

This clonotype was seen only a few times. V gene TRBV7-6 combines with J gene TRBJ2-1, with 8 bases identical to TRBD2. Per germline, CDR1 SGHVS and CDR2 FNYEAQ. The CDR3 has 14 amino acids. Unmatched junction bases numbered 5, after V lost 5 bases and J lost 5 bases. The CDR3 reads CASSPLSGDNEQFF. CDR3 DNA: TGTGCCAGCAGCCCCCTTAGCGGGGACAATGAGCAGTTCTTC.

The V and J genes are TRBV11-3 and TRBJ2-3; D possibly uses TRBD1 or TRBD2 (5 bases each). Germline V gene data show CDR1 as SGHNT and CDR2 as YENEEA. CDR3 length equals 16 residues. The V end was cut by 6 bases, the J end by 0 bases, with 16 bases between. The CDR3 reads CASSPGTASSTDTQYF. The CDR3 DNA reads as TGTGCCAGCAGTCCCGGGACGGCTAGTAGCACAGATACGCAGTATTTT.

This clonotype was seen at least ten times. The chain uses TRBV19 and TRBJ1-1, with 7 positions matching TRBD1. The germline CDR1 and CDR2 sequences are LNHDA and SQIVND (reference sequence). The CDR3 totals 17 residues. After removal of 2 bases from V and 10 bases from J, the junction contained 19 bases not matched to a gene. CDR3 bases: TGTGCCAGTAGTATACAACTTCCCCTGCAAGGGGGCACGGGAGCTTTCTTT. Protein sequence: CASSIQLPLQGGTGAFF.

A remark on this clonotype: A single base separates this from a much larger clone, so it may be a read error. Lacking the conserved final phenylalanine or tryptophan, this CDR3 likely reflects a read error. The chain employs TRBV5-1 and TRBJ2-7, with TRBD1 matching 7 bases. V lost 4 bases to trimming and J lost 4 bases; unmatched junction nucleotides: 8. This CDR3 contains 14 residues. Germline loops: CDR1 SGHRS, CDR2 YFSETQ. For the CDR3, the DNA is TGCGCCAGCAGCCACGGACAGGTCGGGTACGAGCAGTACTCC. Amino acids: CASSHGQVGYEQYS.

This clonotype was seen at least ten times. V gene TRBV20-1 combines with J gene TRBJ2-7, with 9 bases lining up with TRBD1. CDR1 and CDR2 from the germline V gene are DFQATT and SNEGSKA (reference sequence). After removal of 0 bases from V and 2 bases from J, the junction contained 8 bases not matched to a gene. This CDR3 is built from 16 residues. The CDR3 DNA follows: TGCAGTGCTAGAGACCCCGACAGGGGGTTGCCCTACGAGCAGTACTTC. As protein: CSARDPDRGLPYEQYF.

The chain combines TRBV19 with TRBJ2-7; a possible D gene is TRBD1 (6 bases). Trimming removed 4 bases from V and 2 bases from J, with 21 bases in between. The CDR3 consists of 17 residues. Per germline, CDR1 LNHDA and CDR2 SQIVND (reference sequence). CDR3 sequence: CASSTHPTGFKPYEQYF. The CDR3 DNA is TGTGCCAGTAGTACGCATCCGACAGGTTTTAAACCCTACGAGCAGTACTTC.

This chain joins TRBV9 and TRBJ1-2; no clear D. Germline CDR1 SGDLS, CDR2 YYNGEE. The CDR3 extends over 14 amino acids. With 3 bases removed from V and 1 base from J, the gap between germline ends came to 10 bases. CDR3 bases: TGTGCCAGCAGCGCCGAGCACTTTAACTATGGCTACACCTTC. Protein product: CASSAEHFNYGYTF.

This clonotype showed up just once. A read error may be the cause here, since a much bigger clone is one base away. This chain joins TRBV29-1 and TRBJ2-7, with 8 bases identical to TRBD1. V shed 3 bases, J shed 0 bases, and the junction held 7 bases outside the gene matches. Germline-derived CDR1 and CDR2 are SQVTM and ANQGSEA. There are 15 residues in the CDR3. The CDR3 DNA follows: TGCAGCGTTGAGGGAGGACAGGGTTCCTCCTACGAGCAGTACTTC. Its translation: CSVEGGQGSSYEQYF.

The chain is built from TRBV27 and TRBJ2-7; 7 bases are shared with TRBD2. V lost 0 bases to trimming and J lost 5 bases; unmatched junction nucleotides: 4. Germline CDR1 reads MNHEY; CDR2 reads SMNVEV (reference sequence). The CDR3 is made up of 14 amino acids. The CDR3 loop reads CASSLSGGRNEQYF. CDR3 in DNA: TGTGCCAGCAGTTTATCTGGCGGGAGAAACGAGCAGTACTTC.

V gene TRBV10-3 combines with J gene TRBJ2-7; D is unresolved. In germline, CDR1 is ENHRY, CDR2 SYGVKD. Deletions cut 4 bases from V and 0 bases from J, with 10 bases between. This CDR3 region has 14 residues. The CDR3 DNA follows: TGTGCCATCAGTGGGATCTTAGACTCCTACGAGCAGTACTTC. Amino acids: CAISGILDSYEQYF.

This clonotype has ten or more counts. This rearrangement joins TRBV7-2 to TRBJ1-6; TRBD1 is a possible D gene (5 bases). CDR1 is SGHTA, CDR2 FQGNSA, per germline. V lost 5 bases, J lost 0 bases, and 14 bases lay in between. This CDR3 spans 17 amino acids. Here the CDR3 DNA reads TGTGCCAGCAGCCACAGGAGAAACCGCTCCTATAATTCACCCCTCCACTTT. This encodes CASSHRRNRSYNSPLHF.

This sequence joins TRBV4-3 and TRBJ2-5; 11 bases agree with TRBD2. The CDR3 is made up of 18 amino acids. V lost 0 bases, J lost 4 bases, and 10 bases stayed unmatched. Germline assignment: CDR1 LGHNA and CDR2 YSLEER. As DNA, the CDR3 is TGCGCCAGCAGCCAAGATTTAGCGGGGGGGCTTTTTGGAGAGACCCAGTACTTC. This translates into CASSQDLAGGLFGETQYF.

This clonotype was counted at least ten times. The chain carries TRBV4-3 and TRBJ1-5; D unresolved. The CDR3 covers 15 residues. V was cut by 0 bases and J by 5 bases, with 11 bases left in between. Germline loops: CDR1 LGHNA, CDR2 YSLEER. The CDR3 is CASSQDTGNYQPQHF. The CDR3 DNA reads TGCGCCAGCAGCCAAGATACGGGAAACTATCAGCCCCAGCATTTT.

This clonotype has more than one count but fewer than ten. The chain links TRBV4-3 to TRBJ2-3; 7 positions match TRBD2. Germline V gives CDR1 LGHNA, CDR2 YSLEER. The V segment lost 0 bases and the J segment 0 bases; nucleotides outside the gene matches: 3. The CDR3 spans 16 residues. The CDR3 DNA sequence: TGCGCCAGCAGCCAAGATAGTAGCGGGAGCACAGATACGCAGTATTTT. Residues: CASSQDSSGSTDTQYF.

This chain links TRBV2 with TRBJ1-5; TRBD1 matches at 10 bases. The CDR3 has 16 residues. Germline-derived CDR1 and CDR2 are SNHLY and FYNNEI. Unmatched junction bases numbered 10, after V lost 4 bases and J lost 7 bases. The CDR3 protein is CASSVPRDRGWQPQHF. Here the CDR3 DNA reads TGTGCCAGCAGTGTCCCCCGGGACAGGGGTTGGCAGCCCCAGCATTTT.

The chain links TRBV5-1 to TRBJ1-5; 12 bases are shared with TRBD1. V was clipped by 3 bases and J by 1 base; unmatched bases: 11. The CDR3 is made up of 19 amino acids. Germline CDR1 is SGHRS and CDR2 is YFSETQ. The CDR3 is CASSSSKGTGGWSNQPQHF. The CDR3 region has the DNA TGCGCCAGCAGCTCCAGCAAAGGGACAGGGGGCTGGAGCAATCAGCCCCAGCATTTT.

This clonotype was detected once. One base away lies a much larger clone, so this may be a sequencing read error. This chain joins TRBV20-1 and TRBJ2-7, with a possible D match to TRBD2 (6 bases). Germline V gene data show CDR1 as DFQATT and CDR2 as SNEGSKA (reference sequence). The ends were cut back, 3 bases at V and 4 bases at J, with 13 bases in the middle. The CDR3 consists of 13 residues. CDR3 loop: CSARSGRVYEQYF. CDR3 DNA: TGCAGTGCTAGGTCCGGGAGAGTGTACGAGCAGTACTTC.

This chain uses TRBV12-3 or TRBV12-4 with TRBJ2-3, with 8 bases matching TRBD2. The CDR3 is 15 amino acids. V lost 2 bases to trimming and J lost 5 bases; unmatched junction nucleotides: 6. The CDR3 coding sequence is TGTGCCAGCAGTTTATGGCGGGGGGTACAAGATACGCAGTATTTT. Translated: CASSLWRGVQDTQYF.

The chain carries TRBV27 and TRBJ2-3; no clear D gene. The CDR3 is made up of 10 amino acids. Trimming removed 11 bases at V and 5 bases at J, with 8 bases between. From germline, CDR1 is MNHEY and CDR2 SMNVEV (reference sequence). CDR3 sequence reads: CALCRDTQYF. The CDR3 DNA reads TGTGCCCTCTGTCGAGATACGCAGTATTTT.